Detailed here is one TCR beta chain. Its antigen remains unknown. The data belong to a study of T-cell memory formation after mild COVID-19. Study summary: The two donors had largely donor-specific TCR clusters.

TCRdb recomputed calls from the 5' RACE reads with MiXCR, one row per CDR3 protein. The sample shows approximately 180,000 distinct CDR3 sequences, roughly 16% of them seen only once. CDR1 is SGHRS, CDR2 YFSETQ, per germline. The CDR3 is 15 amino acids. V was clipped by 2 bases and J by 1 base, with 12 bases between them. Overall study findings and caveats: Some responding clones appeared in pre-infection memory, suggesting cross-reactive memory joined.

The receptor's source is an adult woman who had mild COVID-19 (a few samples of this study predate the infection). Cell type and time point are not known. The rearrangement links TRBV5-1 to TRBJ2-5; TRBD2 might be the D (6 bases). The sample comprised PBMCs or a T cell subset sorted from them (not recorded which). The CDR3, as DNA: TGCGCCAGCAGCTTCACGGGGGACTTCCAAGAGACCCAGTACTTC. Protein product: CASSFTGDFQETQYF.